This entry features one TCR beta chain sequence. The target antigen is unknown. The data were taken from a study of T cells expressing NK-cell markers. TCRdb reprocessed the 5' RACE reads; each CDR3 protein has one entry and no DNA is given. The specimen's table records about 260,000 distinct CDR3 sequences. Overall study results and limits: Of the CD8+ T cells in about 6 donors, about 1.0-7.0% belonged to dominant NKG2C+ clonotypes.

The germline V gene encodes CDR1 SGHKS and CDR2 YYEKEE (reference sequence). The length of the CDR3 is 13 residues. The rearrangement joins TRBV5-5 to TRBJ1-1. Sample: blood T cells: a sorted CD56 or NKG2C T cell subset, CD4+ or CD8+ T cells, or bulk PBMC T cells (not recorded which). The origin of this receptor is a man between 18 and 35 years old in good health. The CDR3: CASSLNRGTEAFF.